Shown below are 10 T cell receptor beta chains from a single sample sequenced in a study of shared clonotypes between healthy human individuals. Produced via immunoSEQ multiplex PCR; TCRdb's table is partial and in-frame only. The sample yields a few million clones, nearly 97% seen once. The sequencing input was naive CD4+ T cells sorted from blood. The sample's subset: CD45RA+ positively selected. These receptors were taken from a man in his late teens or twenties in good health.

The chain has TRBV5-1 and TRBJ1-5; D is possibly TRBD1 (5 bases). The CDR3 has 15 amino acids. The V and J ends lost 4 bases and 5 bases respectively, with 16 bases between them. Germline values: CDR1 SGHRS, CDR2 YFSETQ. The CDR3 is CASSPWGLGDQPQHF. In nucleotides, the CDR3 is TGCGCCAGCAGCCCTTGGGGCTTGGGGGATCAGCCCCAGCATTTT.

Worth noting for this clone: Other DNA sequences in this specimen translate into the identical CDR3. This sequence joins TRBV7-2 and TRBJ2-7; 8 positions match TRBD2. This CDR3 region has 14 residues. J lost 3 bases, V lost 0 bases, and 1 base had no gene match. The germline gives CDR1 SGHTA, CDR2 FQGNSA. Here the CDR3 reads CASSLASGIYEQYF. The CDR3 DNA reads TGTGCCAGCAGCTTAGCTAGCGGGATCTACGAGCAGTACTTC.

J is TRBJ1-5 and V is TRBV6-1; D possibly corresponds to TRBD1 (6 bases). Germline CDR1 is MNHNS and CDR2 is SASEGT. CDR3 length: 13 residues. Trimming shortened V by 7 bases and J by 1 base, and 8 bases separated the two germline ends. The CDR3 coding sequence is TGTGCCAGCAATACAGGGAGCAATCAGCCCCAGCATTTT. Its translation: CASNTGSNQPQHF.

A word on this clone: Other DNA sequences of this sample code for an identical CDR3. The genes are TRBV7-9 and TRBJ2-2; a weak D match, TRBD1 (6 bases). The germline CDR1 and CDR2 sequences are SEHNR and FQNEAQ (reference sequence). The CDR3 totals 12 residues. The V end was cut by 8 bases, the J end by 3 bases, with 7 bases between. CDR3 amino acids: CASGGDTGELFF. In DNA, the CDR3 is TGTGCCAGCGGGGGCGACACCGGGGAGCTGTTTTTT.

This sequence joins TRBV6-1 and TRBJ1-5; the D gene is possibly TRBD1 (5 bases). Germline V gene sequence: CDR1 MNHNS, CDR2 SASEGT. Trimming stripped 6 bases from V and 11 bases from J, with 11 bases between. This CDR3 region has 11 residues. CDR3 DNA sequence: TGTGCCAGCAGCCCCAAGGGGTCCCAGCATTTT. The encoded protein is CASSPKGSQHF.

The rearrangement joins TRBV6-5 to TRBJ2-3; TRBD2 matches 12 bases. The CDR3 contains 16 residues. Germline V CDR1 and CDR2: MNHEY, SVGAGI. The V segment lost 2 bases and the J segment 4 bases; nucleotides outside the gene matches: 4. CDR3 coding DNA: TGTGCCAGCAGTTACCAGCTAGCGGGGGGGGCAGATACGCAGTATTTT. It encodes CASSYQLAGGADTQYF.

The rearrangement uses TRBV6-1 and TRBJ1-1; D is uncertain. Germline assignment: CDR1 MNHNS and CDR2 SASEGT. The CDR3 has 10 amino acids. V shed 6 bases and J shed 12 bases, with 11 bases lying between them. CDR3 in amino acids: CASRTSVTFF. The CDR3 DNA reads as TGTGCCAGCAGGACCTCTGTTACTTTCTTT.

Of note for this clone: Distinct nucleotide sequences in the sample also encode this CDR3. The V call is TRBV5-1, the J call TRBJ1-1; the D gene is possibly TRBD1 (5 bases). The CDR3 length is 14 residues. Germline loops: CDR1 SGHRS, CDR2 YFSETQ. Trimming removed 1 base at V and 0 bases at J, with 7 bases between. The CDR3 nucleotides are TGCGCCAGCAGCTTGACAGGAATGAACACTGAAGCTTTCTTT. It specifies CASSLTGMNTEAFF.

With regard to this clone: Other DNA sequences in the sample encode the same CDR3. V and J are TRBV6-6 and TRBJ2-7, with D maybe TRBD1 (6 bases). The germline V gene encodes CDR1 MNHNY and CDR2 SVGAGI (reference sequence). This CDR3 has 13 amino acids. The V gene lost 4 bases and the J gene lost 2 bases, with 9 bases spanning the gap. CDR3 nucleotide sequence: TGTGCCAGCAGTTGGGACACCACCTACGAGCAGTACTTC. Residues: CASSWDTTYEQYF.

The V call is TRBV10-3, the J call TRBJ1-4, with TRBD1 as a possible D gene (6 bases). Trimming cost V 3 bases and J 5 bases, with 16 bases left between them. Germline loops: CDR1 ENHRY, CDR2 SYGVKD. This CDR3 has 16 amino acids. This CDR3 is CAISDSNRGTNEKLFF. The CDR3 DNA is TGTGCCATCAGTGACTCTAACCGGGGGACAAATGAAAAACTGTTTTTT.